The 5 T cell receptor beta chains below come from one sample, sequenced in a study of early T cells in non-severe SARS-CoV-2 infection. Using its own MiXCR run on the 5' RACE reads, TCRdb lists one record per CDR3 protein. Among under 70,000 distinct CDR3 sequences listed, about 7.6% were seen once. Sequenced material: whole blood, taken at baseline. The source is an adult who was a healthcare worker with PCR-confirmed SARS-CoV-2 infection or an uninfected control (not recorded which).

This chain joins TRBV28 and TRBJ2-7; possibly TRBD1 or TRBD2 for D (5 bases each). Germline V gene data show CDR1 as MDHEN and CDR2 as SYDVKM. The CDR3 totals 11 residues. Deletions cut 11 bases from V and 5 bases from J, with 13 bases between. The CDR3 DNA reads TGTGCCTCGGGGCGCAGCCACGAGCAGTACTTC. Translating it yields CASGRSHEQYF.

This clonotype was counted many times. The chain employs TRBV7-3 and TRBJ2-3; tentatively, D is TRBD1 or TRBD2 (6 bases each). Trimming removed 7 bases from V and 2 bases from J, with 13 bases in between. CDR1 is SGHTA, CDR2 FQGTGA, per germline. This CDR3 spans 14 amino acids. The CDR3 sequence is CASNQGGTTDTQYF. CDR3 coding DNA: TGTGCCAGCAACCAAGGGGGGACCACAGATACGCAGTATTTT.

This clonotype was observed a handful of times. The chain has TRBV4-2 and TRBJ1-5; 8 bases are shared with TRBD1. The CDR3 has 16 residues. V was pared by 1 base and J by 4 bases, with 6 bases of the junction left unmatched. Germline CDR1 LGHNA, CDR2 YNFKEQ. This CDR3 is CASSQVGRDRNQPQHF. The CDR3 bases are TGTGCCAGCAGCCAAGTGGGCCGGGACAGGAATCAGCCCCAGCATTTT.

CDR3 coding DNA: TGTGCCAGCTCACCCAGCTCGGACCAAAATGAGCAGTTCTTC. As protein: CASSPSSDQNEQFF. The genes are TRBV18 and TRBJ2-1; D is unresolved. With 3 bases removed from V and 7 bases from J, the gap between germline ends came to 13 bases. CDR1 and CDR2 from the germline V gene are KGHSH and LQKENI. The CDR3 length is 14 residues.

There are many counts of this clonotype. Mismatch with germline at one junction end may stem from a read error. J is TRBJ1-6 and V is TRBV7-9; D gene ambiguous. Germline V gene sequence: CDR1 SEHNR, CDR2 FQNEAQ (reference sequence). The CDR3 runs 12 residues. CDR3 region: CASKGSASPLHF. The CDR3 DNA reads TGTGCAAGCAAGGGTTCGGCTTCACCCCTCCACTTT.